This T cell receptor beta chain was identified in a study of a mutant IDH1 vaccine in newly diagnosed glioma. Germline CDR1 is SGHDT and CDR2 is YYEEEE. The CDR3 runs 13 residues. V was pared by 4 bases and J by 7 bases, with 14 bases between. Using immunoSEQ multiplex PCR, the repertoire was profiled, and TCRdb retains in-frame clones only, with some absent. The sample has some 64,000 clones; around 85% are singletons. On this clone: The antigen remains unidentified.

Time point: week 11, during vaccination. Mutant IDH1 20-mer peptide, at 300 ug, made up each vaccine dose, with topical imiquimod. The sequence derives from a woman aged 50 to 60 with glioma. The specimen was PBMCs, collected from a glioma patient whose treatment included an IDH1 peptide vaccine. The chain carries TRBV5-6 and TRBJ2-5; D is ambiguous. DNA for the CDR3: TGTGCCAGCAGCCGCCCTCGGGTAGGGACCCAGTACTTC. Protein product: CASSRPRVGTQYF.